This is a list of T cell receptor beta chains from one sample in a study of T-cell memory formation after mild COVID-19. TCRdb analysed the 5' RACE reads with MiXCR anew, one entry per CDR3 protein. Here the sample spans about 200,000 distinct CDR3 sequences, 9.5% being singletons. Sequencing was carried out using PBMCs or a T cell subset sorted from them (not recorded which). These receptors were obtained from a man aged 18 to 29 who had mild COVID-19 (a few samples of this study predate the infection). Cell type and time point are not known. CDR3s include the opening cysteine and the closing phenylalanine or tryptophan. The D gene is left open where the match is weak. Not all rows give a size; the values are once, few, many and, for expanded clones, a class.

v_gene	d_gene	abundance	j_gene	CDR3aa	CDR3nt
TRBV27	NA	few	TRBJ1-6	CASRIQGSYNSPLHF	TGTGCCAGCAGAATCCAGGGGTCTTATAATTCACCCCTCCACTTT
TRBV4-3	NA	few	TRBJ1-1	CASSHHERNTEAFF	TGCGCCAGCAGCCACCACGAGCGGAACACTGAAGCTTTCTTT
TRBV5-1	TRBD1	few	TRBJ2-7	CASSLVGRGHYEQYF	TGCGCCAGCAGCTTGGTAGGCAGGGGGCACTACGAGCAGTACTTC
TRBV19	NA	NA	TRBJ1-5	CASRRQADQPQHF	TGTGCCAGTAGGCGACAGGCGGATCAGCCCCAGCATTTT
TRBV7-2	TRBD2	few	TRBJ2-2	CASSLRRAGGTGELFF	TGTGCCAGCAGCTTAAGACGAGCGGGGGGCACCGGGGAGCTGTTTTTT
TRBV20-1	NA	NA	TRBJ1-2	CSASSTHNFYTF	TGCAGTGCCTCATCCACTCATAACTTCTACACCTTC
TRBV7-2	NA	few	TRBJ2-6	CASRWRGIDPGANVLTF	TGTGCCAGTCGTTGGCGCGGGATCGATCCTGGGGCCAACGTCCTGACTTTC
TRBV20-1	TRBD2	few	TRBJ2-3	CSAPNPSGGAATQYF	TGCAGTGCTCCAAACCCTAGCGGGGGCGCAGCTACGCAGTATTTT
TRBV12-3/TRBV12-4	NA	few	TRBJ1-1	CASSRVGRPTEAFF	TGTGCCAGCAGCCGGGTGGGGAGACCCACTGAAGCTTTCTTT
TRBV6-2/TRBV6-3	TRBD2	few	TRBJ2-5	CASSYSIPSGEYQETQYF	TGTGCCAGCAGTTACTCGATCCCTAGCGGGGAGTACCAAGAGACCCAGTACTTC
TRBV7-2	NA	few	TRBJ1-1	CASSLVGGETEAFF	TGTGCCAGCAGCTTGGTTGGGGGTGAAACTGAAGCTTTCTTT
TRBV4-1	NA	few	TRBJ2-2	CASSRQSATGELFF	TGCGCCAGCAGCCGCCAGTCAGCCACCGGGGAGCTGTTTTTT
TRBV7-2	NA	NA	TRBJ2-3	CASSPVSEGQYF	TGTGCCAGCAGCCCAGTTTCCGAGGGGCAGTATTTT
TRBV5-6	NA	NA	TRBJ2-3	CASSGDIRGDTQYF	TGTGCCAGCAGCGGGGACATCCGCGGGGATACGCAGTATTTT
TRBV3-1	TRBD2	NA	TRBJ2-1	CASSQDLRGGAREQFF	TGTGCCAGCAGCCAAGATCTCCGCGGGGGGGCTCGGGAGCAGTTCTTC
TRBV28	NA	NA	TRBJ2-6	CASNGQSSGANVLTF	TGTGCCAGCAACGGACAGAGCTCTGGGGCCAACGTCCTGACTTTC
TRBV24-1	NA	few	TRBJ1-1	CATSDIVLRNTEAFF	TGTGCCACCAGTGATATTGTTTTGAGGAACACTGAAGCTTTCTTT
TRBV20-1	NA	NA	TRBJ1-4	CSARDRIGSEKLFF	TGCAGTGCTAGAGATAGGATCGGGAGTGAAAAACTGTTTTTT
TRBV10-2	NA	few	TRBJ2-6	CASARDGANVLTF	TGCGCCAGCGCACGGGATGGGGCCAACGTCCTGACTTTC
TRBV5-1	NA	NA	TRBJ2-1	CASSLAIPSSYNEQFF	TGCGCCAGCAGCTTGGCCATCCCTTCGTCCTACAATGAGCAGTTCTTC
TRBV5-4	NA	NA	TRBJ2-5	CASSWGGGLQETQYF	TGTGCCAGCAGCTGGGGCGGGGGCCTCCAAGAGACCCAGTACTTC
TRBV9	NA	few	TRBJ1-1	CASSVAGSRDTEAFF	TGTGCCAGCAGCGTAGCGGGGAGCAGAGACACTGAAGCTTTCTTT
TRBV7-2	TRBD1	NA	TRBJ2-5	CASSIGTGVKTQYF	TGTGCCAGCAGCATCGGGACAGGCGTAAAGACCCAGTACTTC
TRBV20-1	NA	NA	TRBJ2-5	CSASRAQGVETQYF	TGCAGTGCTAGCCGCGCACAGGGCGTAGAGACCCAGTACTTC
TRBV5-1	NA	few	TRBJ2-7	CASSLSDRTYEQYF	TGCGCCAGCAGCTTGAGTGACCGGACCTACGAGCAGTACTTC
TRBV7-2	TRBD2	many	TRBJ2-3	CASSPPGLARGTQYF	TGTGCCAGCAGCCCCCCGGGACTAGCGCGCGGTACGCAGTATTTT
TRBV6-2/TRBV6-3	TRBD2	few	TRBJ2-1	CASSHSLADEYEQFF	TGTGCCAGCAGTCACTCACTAGCGGACGAGTATGAGCAGTTCTTC
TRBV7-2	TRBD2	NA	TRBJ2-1	CASSLSGGDWNEQFF	TGTGCCAGCAGCTTGAGCGGGGGCGATTGGAATGAGCAGTTCTTC
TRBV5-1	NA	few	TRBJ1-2	CASSLNDNYGYTF	TGCGCCAGCAGCTTGAACGATAACTATGGCTACACCTTC